This T cell receptor beta chain was identified during a study of blood T cell repertoires in COVID-19. The data were produced by immunoSEQ multiplex PCR, yet TCRdb's version contains in-frame clones alone and is incomplete. The sample contains approximately 270,000 clones, approximately 85% of which appear only once. Recruited during active infection, patients (from Seattle) were subsequently followed longitudinally. The germline CDR1 and CDR2 sequences are MNHEY and SVGAGI. J gave up 5 bases and V 6 bases, and 9 bases lay outside the gene matches. This CDR3 region has 15 residues. Sequencing used peripheral blood. This receptor was identified in a human donor with COVID-19, enrolled during active disease. The donor label of this sample is uncertain. The V gene is TRBV6-5, the J gene TRBJ2-2, with 7 bases identical to TRBD1. The CDR3 region is CASRSRQGVTGELFF. The CDR3 DNA sequence: TGTGCCAGCAGATCCCGACAGGGAGTTACCGGGGAGCTGTTTTTT.